This T cell receptor beta chain originates from a study of PD-1 blockade in classical Hodgkin lymphoma. There are 14 residues in the CDR3. The ends were cut back, 2 bases at V and 2 bases at J, with 8 bases in the middle. Germline-derived CDR1 and CDR2 are LGHNA and YNFKEQ. Time point specified: newly diagnosed, previously untreated cHL patient sample. Out of thawed PBMCs, magnetic negative selection purified CD4+ T cells. Untreated, newly diagnosed classical Hodgkin lymphoma PBMCs served for comparison. Measured with immunoSEQ multiplex PCR; TCRdb has only the in-frame clones, and not every one. This table has 20,000 to 25,000 clones, 90% to 95% appearing once. The table lists this clone with a count of one. The antigen is not known. Study conclusions and caveats: Newly diagnosed patients were said to have less baseline TCR diversity than healthy donors did. Repertoires differed for reasons still undefined, possibly disease activity or prior therapy.

This sequence was found in a human donor with classical Hodgkin lymphoma. This chain joins TRBV4-2 and TRBJ2-3; unclear D gene. The sequenced sample was CD4+ T cells from blood. CDR3 DNA sequence: TGTGCCAGCAGCCAATACCCACTCACAGATACGCAGTATTTT. It encodes CASSQYPLTDTQYF.